This T cell receptor (beta chain) came from a study of T cells in Graves' hyperthyroidism and ophthalmopathy (dated by TCRdb to about 2019). Notes on the research overall: A discovery cohort of approximately 100 patients, 43 with Graves' ophthalmopathy and fewer than 65 with stable Graves' hyperthyroidism, was used to find distinguishing TCR V-J signatures. An independent validation cohort of under 20 hyperthyroidism patients and 17 patients who later progressed to ophthalmopathy tested prospective prediction of ophthalmopathy. The 80 to 100 discovery patients were randomly divided into training and test sets at a 7:3 ratio. The study also compared thyroid tissue and blood T-cell repertoires from 5 to 7 Graves' hyperthyroidism patients. After blood sampling, hyperthyroidism patients were treated with methimazole at a starting dose of 30 mg daily, and ophthalmopathy patients were treated with high-dose intravenous methylprednisolone. The paper reports TCR Vbeta CDR3 sequencing of some 140 peripheral blood samples: under 45 ophthalmopathy, some 80 hyperthyroidism and around 17 progressor patients.

The TCR beta CDR3 regions were amplified from RNA transcripts. The first round of RT-PCR for the TCR CDR3 was performed with the HTBI primer set and the Qiagen OneStep RT-PCR kit. The libraries were constructed in a second round of multiplex PCR and then size-selected and purified. The libraries were sequenced on an Illumina HiSeq2000 using paired-end 100 bp reads. The original methods were these. SOAPnuke was used to process the raw data, removing reads that contained adapters or uncalled bases, had a mean Phred below 15, or lacked an exact match to the constant primer or identifier. COPE v1.2.5 was used to merge high-quality paired reads, and clonotypes were defined as unique nucleotide sequences. MiTCR v1.1 was used to align the clonotypes against IMGT TRBV, TRBD and TRBJ reference segments. The analysis included only V-J combinations with a frequency above 0.0001, which together covered around 99% of the repertoires. The TCS score was defined as the ratio of F50 (clonal expansion) to E x V (chaos), calculated using BLOSUM62-based TCRdist between CDR3 peptides within each V-J. Welch's t-statistics and random forest reduced around 510 V-J features to 10 to 15, which were used in a naive Bayes classifier (R e1071). Thyroid-blood repertoire similarity was quantified with the Morisita-Horn index. The raw public reads went through TCRdb reprocessing: fastp at Q25, MiXCR clone calling, in-frame beta chains kept. Every CDR3 protein is listed once, alongside the most common genes and DNA of its rows. These V and J calls are TCRdb output, not the study's own analysis. The sample contains 490,000 or so distinct CDR3 sequences, 35% to 50% of them found a single time. The top ten hold about two fifths of the sample.

Patients with uncontrolled infections, other autoimmune diseases, pregnancy or lactation were excluded. Diagnoses were established on the basis of clinical symptoms, serum thyroxine and TRAb, thyroid ultrasound, and orbital computed tomography. Trizol reagent was used to extract total RNA, and RNA quality was then checked on an Agilent 2100 Bioanalyzer. Notes on this clonotype: Its antigen target is currently unknown. Per-nucleotide qualities are absent, and no much larger clonotype sits a single base away.

The CDR3 numbers 15 residues from cysteine through phenylalanine. The kept DNA is CDR3 alone, 45 bases in frame from the first base. The germline ends are 9 bases apart after V is trimmed by 0 bases and J by 0 bases. CDR1 DFQATT and CDR2 SNEGSKA were looked up in the germline V gene (reference sequence). Study-wide conclusions, independent of this receptor: No statistical method was used to fix the sample size in advance, and group allocation was not hidden from the investigators. In validation, the model predicted progression to ophthalmopathy with about 71% sensitivity and approximately 78% specificity, a median of around six months before onset. Most expanded thyroid clonotypes (frequency above 0.001) were also found in blood, which suggests that blood repertoires may mirror thyroid immune responses. In cross-validation, a model built on a 13 V-J signature told ophthalmopathy apart from stable hyperthyroidism with under 90% sensitivity and 81% to 82% specificity, and in testing the same model reached 80%/75%.

The sample consisted of peripheral blood or thyroid tissue (not recorded which). Recombination connected TRBV20-1 to TRBJ1-5; matching of 6 bases hints at TRBD1 as the D gene. This TCR was recovered from an adult woman with Graves' disease, either hyperthyroidism or ophthalmopathy (not recorded which). The CDR3 is CSARETGYSNQPQHF. The sequence in DNA is TGCAGTGCTAGAGAGACAGGTTATAGCAATCAGCCCCAGCATTTT.